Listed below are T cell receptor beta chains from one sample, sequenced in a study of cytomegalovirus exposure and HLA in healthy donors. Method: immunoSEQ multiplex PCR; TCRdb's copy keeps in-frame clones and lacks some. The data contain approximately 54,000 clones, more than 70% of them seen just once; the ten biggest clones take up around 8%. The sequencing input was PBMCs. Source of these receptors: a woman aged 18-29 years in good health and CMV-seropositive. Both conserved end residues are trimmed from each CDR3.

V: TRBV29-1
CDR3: SVEDFTSGEDEQF

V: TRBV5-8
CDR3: ASRRRQEKLF

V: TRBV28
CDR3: ASRYRGTGANVLT

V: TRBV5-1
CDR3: ASSSDSFQETQY

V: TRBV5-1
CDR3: ASSRESYNSPLH

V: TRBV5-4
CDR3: ASSRTGEHQPQH

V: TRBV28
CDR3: ASRRSPGKLF

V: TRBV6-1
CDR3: ASSRGRGQPQH

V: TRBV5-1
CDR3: ASSLAPGETQY

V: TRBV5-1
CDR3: ATGRGRTGSSYNEQF

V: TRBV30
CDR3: AWGRDRDLDSNQPQH

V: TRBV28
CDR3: ASSFPVRNQPQH

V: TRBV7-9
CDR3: ASSLGTGVRPF

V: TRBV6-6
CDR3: ASSYGGGTSANEQF

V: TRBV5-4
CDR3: ASSLPGGEQY

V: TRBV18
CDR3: ASSPGLLEEGYT

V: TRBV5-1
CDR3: ASSLAGGKLRNGEAF

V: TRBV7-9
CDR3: ASSFTGQETQY

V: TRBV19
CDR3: ASSIASGDEQY

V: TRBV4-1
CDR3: ASSQVGTWVNSPLH

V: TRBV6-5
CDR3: ASSQRGNHNEQF

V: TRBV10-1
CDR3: ASSRGDTRWETQY

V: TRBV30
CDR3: AWSVPGQGSSPLH

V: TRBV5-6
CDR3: ASSRTSGGTGELF

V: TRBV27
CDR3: ASSRGLNTGELF

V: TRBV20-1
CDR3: SVSETQY

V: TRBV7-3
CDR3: ASSLISSDRSSFSNQPQH

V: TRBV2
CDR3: ASSVGQGAPNEQF

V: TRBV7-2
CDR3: ASSFGQNNEQF

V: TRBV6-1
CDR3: ASRTGAYSNQPQH

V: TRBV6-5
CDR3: ASSYLRDTGELF